This record looks at one TCR beta chain sequence and its context. The final CDR3 position lacks the conserved phenylalanine or tryptophan, pointing to a likely read error. The data originate from a study of tumor and adjacent non-tumor tissue in lung cancer. A modified ARM-PCR protocol with three rounds of nested PCR amplified TCRbeta. TCRdb re-called the multiplex PCR reads through MiXCR, storing one row per CDR3 protein. The sample carries 80,000 or so distinct CDR3 sequences, about four fifths recorded once. RNA was extracted from bulk tissue without any cell sorting. More than 3 cm separated this lung sample from the edge of the tumor. J lost 6 bases, V lost 6 bases, and 9 bases had no gene match. CDR3 size: 15 residues. CDR1 is SGHAT and CDR2 is FQDESV in the germline V gene (reference sequence).

The chain uses TRBV11-1 and TRBJ2-2; 8 bases are shared with TRBD2. Sequenced material: distant non-tumor lung tissue. This TCR derives from a man in his sixties with non-small cell lung cancer. CDR3 residues: CASSPWASGSGELFI. CDR3 DNA: TGTGCCAGCAGTCCTTGGGCTAGCGGGTCCGGGGAGCTGTTTATT.